The 17 T cell receptor beta chains reported below all come from one sample, sequenced in a study of blood T cell repertoires in COVID-19. Profiling relied on immunoSEQ multiplex PCR, and the TCRdb table lists in-frame clones only, not all of them. Of 250,000 to 300,000 clones in the sample, 89% were seen once. Sample: peripheral blood. The receptors were sampled from a woman aged 35 to 49 who had recovered from COVID-19.

This clone was observed once. The gene calls are TRBV10-1 and TRBJ2-7; 8 nucleotides align to TRBD1. CDR3 size: 17 residues. The V gene's germline CDR1 is WNHNN and CDR2 SYGVQD (reference sequence). V lost 9 bases and J lost 4; bases outside the gene matches: 20. CDR3 coding DNA: TGCGCCAGAGGACAGGGCGTAAAACACCACAAGATATACGAGCAGTACTTC. Amino acids: CARGQGVKHHKIYEQYF.

The chain carries TRBV29-1 and TRBJ2-3; 7 nucleotides match TRBD2. CDR1 and CDR2 (germline): SQVTM, ANQGSEA. This CDR3 comprises 13 residues. With V trimmed by 3 bases and J by 4 bases, 4 bases remained unmatched. The CDR3 spells CSVDSAGSDTQYF. CDR3 nucleotide sequence: TGCAGCGTTGATTCAGCGGGATCAGATACGCAGTATTTT.

In its sample, this clone was seen once. Other DNA sequences from this sample encode an identical CDR3 as well. The chain links TRBV10-1 to TRBJ1-1, with a possible D match to TRBD1 (6 bases). The length of the CDR3 is 14 residues. V lost 6 bases and J lost 0, with 11 bases in between. Germline V gene lookup returns CDR1 WNHNN and CDR2 SYGVQD (reference sequence). CDR3 amino acids: CASSKDRLNTEAFF. Here the CDR3 DNA reads TGCGCCAGCAGCAAGGACAGATTGAACACTGAAGCTTTCTTT.

This chain connects TRBV7-8 to TRBJ1-1, with 7 positions matching TRBD1. J was trimmed by 10 bases and V by 3 bases; bases with no gene match: 8. The CDR3 sequence is 13 residues long. Germline CDR1 reads SGHVS; CDR2 reads FQNEAQ. CDR3 loop: CASSLGQLEGAFF. The DNA of the CDR3 is TGTGCCAGCAGCTTGGGACAGTTAGAGGGAGCTTTCTTT.

This sequence joins TRBV15 and TRBJ1-3; D is perhaps TRBD1 (5 bases). This CDR3 is built from 15 residues. Germline CDR1 reads LNHNV; CDR2 reads YYDKDF (reference sequence). V lost 0 bases and J lost 2, with 8 bases in between. The CDR3 protein is CATSRDLTAGNTIYF. In DNA form, the CDR3 reads TGTGCCACCAGCAGAGATCTGACAGCTGGAAACACCATATATTTT.

On this clone: Other DNA sequences in this sample translate to the same CDR3. The chain carries TRBV3-1 (or the pseudogene TRBV3-2) and TRBJ2-2, with no clear D. Per germline, CDR1 LGHDT and CDR2 YNNKEL (reference sequence). Trimming took 1 base from V and 2 from J, leaving 8 bases between them. The CDR3 totals 15 residues. For the CDR3, the DNA is TGTGCCAGCAGCCAAGGGGCAGGTAACACCGGGGAGCTGTTTTTT. Its translation: CASSQGAGNTGELFF.

The V gene is TRBV4-1, the J gene TRBJ2-3; 11 bases fit TRBD2. Germline CDR1 reads MGHRA; CDR2 reads YSYEKL. V shed 1 base, J shed 14 bases, and the junction held 5 bases outside the gene matches. CDR3 length: 13 residues. This CDR3 is CASSQASGGPLYF. The CDR3 DNA is TGCGCCAGCAGCCAAGCTAGCGGGGGGCCCCTGTATTTT.

This rearrangement joins TRBV5-1 to TRBJ2-5; 10 nucleotides agree with TRBD1. The germline V gene encodes CDR1 SGHRS and CDR2 YFSETQ. V shed 4 bases and J 5 bases; nucleotides not matched to a gene: 8. There are 15 residues in the CDR3. CDR3 region: CASSAGQGLGETQYF. In DNA form, the CDR3 reads TGCGCCAGCAGCGCGGGACAGGGGTTGGGGGAGACCCAGTACTTC.

The CDR3 sequence is CASSQGTSAPNTGELFF. In DNA, the CDR3 is TGCGCCAGCAGCCAAGGTACTAGCGCCCCGAACACCGGGGAGCTGTTTTTT. The rearrangement links TRBV4-1 to TRBJ2-2; 7 bases fit TRBD2. There are 17 residues in the CDR3. The germline gives CDR1 MGHRA, CDR2 YSYEKL. The V and J ends lost 1 base and 0 bases, in that order; junction bases with no gene match: 5.

The rearrangement uses TRBV7-8 and TRBJ1-4; TRBD1 matches 10 bases. Trimming at V came to 6 bases and at J to 5 bases, leaving 6 bases not matched to a gene. The CDR3 totals 15 residues. Germline V gene sequence: CDR1 SGHVS, CDR2 FQNEAQ. CDR3 residues: CASSLSGQGNEKLFF. CDR3 nucleotides: TGTGCCAGCAGTCTCTCGGGACAGGGGAATGAAAAACTGTTTTTT.

This chain connects TRBV5-5 to TRBJ2-5; D not resolved. Germline V gene lookup returns CDR1 SGHKS and CDR2 YYEKEE (reference sequence). The CDR3 runs 13 residues. Trimming pared 1 base from V and 4 bases from J, leaving 8 bases between. CDR3 region: CASSLKRRETQYF. CDR3 nucleotide sequence: TGTGCCAGCAGCTTGAAGAGGAGAGAGACCCAGTACTTC. Looking up the rest from reference TRBV5-5 and TRBJ2-5 gives the full variable domain: DAGVTQSPTHLIKTRGQQVTLRCSPISGHKSVSWYQQVLGQGPQFIFQYYEKEERGRGNFPDRFSARQFPNYSSELNVNALLLGDSALYLCASSLKRRETQYFGPGTRLLVL.

The V gene is TRBV5-4, the J gene TRBJ1-1; D gene ambiguous. CDR1 SGHNT and CDR2 YYREEE come from the germline V gene (reference sequence). Deletions cut 2 bases from V and 0 bases from J, with 8 bases between. The CDR3 totals 14 residues. Here the CDR3 reads CASSFGGMNTEAFF. DNA for the CDR3: TGTGCCAGCAGCTTTGGCGGTATGAACACTGAAGCTTTCTTT.

Only one count was recorded for this clone. This chain joins TRBV7-9 and TRBJ2-7; a possible D gene is TRBD1 (6 bases). V lost 2 bases to trimming and J lost 6 bases, with 14 bases between them. CDR3 length equals 14 residues. Germline values: CDR1 SEHNR, CDR2 FQNEAQ (reference sequence). Written as DNA, the CDR3 is TGTGCCAGCAGCTTATGGGACACCGAAGGCGAGCAGTACTTC. Translated: CASSLWDTEGEQYF.

The chain joins TRBV5-5 to TRBJ2-1; D is uncertain. The germline V gene has CDR1 SGHKS and CDR2 YYEKEE (reference sequence). Trimming removed 0 bases at V and 4 bases at J, with 11 bases between. The CDR3 length is 15 residues. Here the CDR3 reads CASSLGQPPYNEQFF. DNA for the CDR3: TGTGCCAGCAGCTTGGGACAACCCCCTTACAATGAGCAGTTCTTC.

J is TRBJ1-4 and V is TRBV6-5; D not certain. In germline, CDR1 is MNHEY, CDR2 SVGAGI. V lost 2 bases and J lost 7, with 17 bases in between. This CDR3 comprises 16 residues. The CDR3 coding sequence is TGTGCCAGCAGTTACACGGGGTCCTCAGAGGGTGAAAAACTGTTTTTT. Amino acid sequence: CASSYTGSSEGEKLFF.

This clone was observed a single time. This chain connects TRBV4-1 to TRBJ1-5; a possible D gene is TRBD1 (5 bases). Trimming took off 1 base at V and 7 bases at J, with 8 bases between the two ends. The CDR3 is 13 amino acids. From germline, CDR1 is MGHRA and CDR2 YSYEKL. Here the CDR3 DNA reads TGCGCCAGCAGCCAAGGGGGGGGACAGCCCCAGCATTTT. Translated: CASSQGGGQPQHF.

The chain links TRBV9 to TRBJ2-3; 10 bases agree with TRBD2. Looked up from germline, CDR1 is SGDLS and CDR2 is YYNGEE. J gave up 1 base and V 0 bases, and 8 bases lay outside the gene matches. The CDR3 sequence is 18 residues long. CDR3 amino acids: CASSVGASGSLGTDTQYF. The CDR3 DNA follows: TGTGCCAGCAGCGTAGGGGCTAGCGGGAGTCTAGGCACAGATACGCAGTATTTT.